Presented here are 8 T cell receptor beta chains from one specimen sequenced in a study of response to subunit inactivated influenza vaccine (dated by TCRdb to 2017 to 2018). Library generation was performed with RT-PCR. Reads for this sample came from an Illumina HiSeq 2500. The public reads were reprocessed in TCRdb via fastp at Q25 and MiXCR, keeping in-frame beta chains. Rows are combined by CDR3 protein, so each entry shows the most common genes and DNA. Across this sample there are about 700,000 distinct CDR3 sequences, with 15% to 17% seen only once. Approximately 10% of the sample comes from the top ten. The material sequenced was PBMCs from blood, taken 12 days after vaccination. All receptors come from a man in his forties or fifties who received an inactivated influenza vaccine. Donor details come from another sample of the same person, matched by shared clones.

The V and J genes are TRBV6-7 and TRBJ2-5; 7 nucleotides match TRBD1. TRBV6-7 is noted as an ORF with a role that remains uncertain. There are 18 residues in the CDR3. The J segment lost 5 bases and the V segment lost 6 bases, leaving 21 bases of the junction unmatched. The CDR3 nucleotides read TGTGCCAGCAGACGACTTTCCGGGACAGAGATACGCCGGGAGACCCAGTACTTC. Translated: CASRRLSGTEIRRETQYF.

This rearrangement joins TRBV25-1 to TRBJ1-1, with a possible D match to TRBD1 (5 bases). The CDR3 contains 16 residues. The germline V gene encodes CDR1 MGHDK and CDR2 SYGVNS. V was clipped by 2 bases and J by 3 bases, with 16 bases between them. CDR3 residues: CASSETVLAGHTEAFF. The CDR3 bases are TGTGCCAGCAGTGAAACGGTCCTGGCAGGGCACACTGAAGCTTTCTTT.

The chain combines TRBV18 with TRBJ2-1, with D tentatively TRBD2 (5 bases). The ends were cut back, 0 bases at V and 5 bases at J, with 17 bases in the middle. The CDR3 sequence is 17 residues long. Germline V CDR1 and CDR2: KGHSH, LQKENI. The CDR3 is CASSPPGARPRDNEQFF. The DNA of the CDR3 is TGTGCCAGCTCACCACCGGGAGCCCGGCCGCGGGACAATGAGCAGTTCTTC.

This clonotype was seen a few times. The chain uses TRBV20-1 and TRBJ2-5; 11 bases map to TRBD1. V shed 3 bases and J 2 bases; nucleotides not matched to a gene: 5. Germline V gene sequence: CDR1 DFQATT, CDR2 SNEGSKA (reference sequence). The CDR3 consists of 15 residues. CDR3 amino acids: CSASRTGGLQETQYF. The CDR3 DNA is TGCAGTGCTAGTCGGACAGGGGGCCTTCAAGAGACCCAGTACTTC.

This clonotype turned up a few times. The genes are TRBV7-9 and TRBJ1-2; D is undetermined. The CDR3 runs 14 residues. Germline V lookup: CDR1 SEHNR, CDR2 FQNEAQ (reference sequence). The V gene lost 1 base and the J gene lost 4 bases, with 10 bases spanning the gap. The CDR3 nucleotides are TGTGCCAGCAGCTTAGATCCAGAGGTCTATGGCTACACCTTC. The encoded protein is CASSLDPEVYGYTF.

The rearrangement uses TRBV7-9 and TRBJ2-2, with TRBD2 matching 9 bases. Trimming cost V 5 bases and J 6 bases; bases outside gene matches: 4. CDR1 is SEHNR, CDR2 FQNEAQ, per germline (reference sequence). The CDR3 runs 14 residues. The CDR3, as DNA: TGTGCCAGCAGCACAGGGACTAGCTCCGGGGAGCTGTTTTTT. Amino acids: CASSTGTSSGELFF.

J is TRBJ1-4 and V is TRBV2, with TRBD1 identical over 9 bases. Trimming took 5 bases from V and 9 from J; bases not matched to a gene: 10. The germline gives CDR1 SNHLY, CDR2 FYNNEI. The CDR3 has 15 amino acids. DNA of the CDR3: TGTGCCAGCAGTCAGTTGGGGACAGGGAACAAAAAACTGTTTTTT. Its protein product is CASSQLGTGNKKLFF.

This chain joins TRBV20-1 and TRBJ1-6; D is unclear. The CDR3 has 15 amino acids. Trimming stripped 7 bases from V and 0 bases from J, with 13 bases between. Germline V gene data show CDR1 as DFQATT and CDR2 as SNEGSKA (reference sequence). The CDR3 protein is CSVLPLSSYNSPLHF. In DNA, the CDR3 is TGCAGTGTTCTGCCATTGAGCTCCTATAATTCACCCCTCCACTTT.